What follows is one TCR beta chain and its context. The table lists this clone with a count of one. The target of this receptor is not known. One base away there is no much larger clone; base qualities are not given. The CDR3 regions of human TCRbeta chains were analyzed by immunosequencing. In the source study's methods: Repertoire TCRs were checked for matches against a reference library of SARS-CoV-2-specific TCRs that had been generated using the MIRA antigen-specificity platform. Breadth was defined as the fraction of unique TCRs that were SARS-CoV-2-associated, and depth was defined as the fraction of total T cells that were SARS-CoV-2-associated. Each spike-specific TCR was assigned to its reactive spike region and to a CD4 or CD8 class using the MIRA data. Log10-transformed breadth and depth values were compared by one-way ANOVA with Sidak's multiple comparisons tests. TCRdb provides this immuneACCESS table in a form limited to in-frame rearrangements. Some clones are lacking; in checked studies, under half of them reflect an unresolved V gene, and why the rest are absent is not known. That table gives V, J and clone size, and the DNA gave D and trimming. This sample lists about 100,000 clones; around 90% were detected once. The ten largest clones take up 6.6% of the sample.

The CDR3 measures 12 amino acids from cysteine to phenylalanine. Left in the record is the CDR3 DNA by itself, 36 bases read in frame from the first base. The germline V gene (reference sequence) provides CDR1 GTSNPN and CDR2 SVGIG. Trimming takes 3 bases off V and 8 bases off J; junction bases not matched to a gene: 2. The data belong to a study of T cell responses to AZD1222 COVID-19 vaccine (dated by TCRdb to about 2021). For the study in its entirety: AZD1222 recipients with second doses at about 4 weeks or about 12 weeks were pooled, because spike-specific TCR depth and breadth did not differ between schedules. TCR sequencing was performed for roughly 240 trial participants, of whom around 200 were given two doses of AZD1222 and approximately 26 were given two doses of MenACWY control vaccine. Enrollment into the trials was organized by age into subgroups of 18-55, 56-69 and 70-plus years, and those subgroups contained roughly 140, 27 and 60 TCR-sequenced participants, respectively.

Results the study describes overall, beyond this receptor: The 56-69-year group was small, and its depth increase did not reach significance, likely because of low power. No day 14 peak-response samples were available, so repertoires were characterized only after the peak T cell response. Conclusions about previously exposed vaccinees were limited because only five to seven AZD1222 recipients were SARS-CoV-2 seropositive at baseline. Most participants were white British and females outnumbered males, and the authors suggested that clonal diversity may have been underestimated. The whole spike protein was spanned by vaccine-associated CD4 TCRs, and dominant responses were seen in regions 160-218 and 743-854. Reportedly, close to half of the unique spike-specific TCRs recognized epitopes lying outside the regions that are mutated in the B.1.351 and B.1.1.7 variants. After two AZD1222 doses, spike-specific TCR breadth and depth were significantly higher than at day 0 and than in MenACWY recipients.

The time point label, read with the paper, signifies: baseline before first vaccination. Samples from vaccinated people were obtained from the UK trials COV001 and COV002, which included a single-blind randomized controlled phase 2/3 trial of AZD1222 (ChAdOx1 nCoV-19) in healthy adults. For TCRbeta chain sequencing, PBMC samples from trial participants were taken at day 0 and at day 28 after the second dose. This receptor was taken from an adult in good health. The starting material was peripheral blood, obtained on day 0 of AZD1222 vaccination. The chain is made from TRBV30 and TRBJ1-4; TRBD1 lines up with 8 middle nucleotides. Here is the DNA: TGTGCCTGGAGAACAGGGGGAGAAAAACTGTTTTTT. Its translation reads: CAWRTGGEKLFF. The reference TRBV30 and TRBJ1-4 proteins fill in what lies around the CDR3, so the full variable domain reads SQTIHQWPATLVQPVGSPLSLECTVEGTSNPNLYWYRQAAGRGLQLLFYSVGIGQISSEVPQNLSASRPQDRQFILSSKKLLLSDSGFYLCAWRTGGEKLFFGSGTQLSVL.